This paragraph reports one T cell receptor beta chain. The antigen is undetermined. Using RNA transcripts, the TCR beta CDR3 regions were amplified. RT-PCR was first run with HTBI primers, then multiplex PCR in a second round. TCRdb ran MiXCR on the multiplex PCR reads and lists one entry per CDR3 protein. The sample records around 40,000 distinct CDR3 sequences, around 50% being singletons. This entry is derived from a study of Graves' ophthalmopathy and Graves' hyperthyroidism. Overall study results and limits: Its predictions of ophthalmopathy progression gave the model roughly 71% sensitivity and about 78% specificity.

The receptor's source is an adult man with Graves' ophthalmopathy. What was sequenced was peripheral blood.

The CDR3 nucleotides are TGTGCCAGCAGCTTAAGGTTGACAGGCCGCGAGAAACTGTTTTTT. This translates into CASSLRLTGREKLFF. The rearrangement joins TRBV11-2 to TRBJ1-4, with D perhaps matching TRBD1 (6 bases). The CDR3 spans 15 residues. From germline, CDR1 is SGHAT and CDR2 FQNNGV. V was trimmed by 2 bases and J by 11 bases, leaving 18 bases between them.